This record concerns one T cell receptor beta chain sequence. This record belongs to a study of shared clonotypes between healthy human individuals. About the study: A couple of women and a few men aged 18 to 49 made up the donors.

Every donor was a Caucasian adult from Nashville, Tennessee. Genomic DNA of every subset was divided equally among multiple immunoSEQ plates. Sequencing of unsorted PBMC DNA was carried out using ten immunoSEQ deep assay plates. Profiling relied on immunoSEQ multiplex PCR, and the TCRdb table lists in-frame clones only, not all of them. The data hold about 480,000 clones, with over 60% observed a single time. The V gene's germline CDR1 is SEHNR and CDR2 FQNEAQ (reference sequence). The CDR3 runs 15 residues. Trimming stripped 1 base from V and 4 bases from J, with 11 bases between. The V call is TRBV7-9, the J call TRBJ1-3; D gene unclear. The sequencing input was PBMCs. The TCR was taken from a woman aged 40 to 50 in good health. Some clones in this sample may be carry-over from other donors' samples. This chain's CDR3 is CASSLGSSVGNTIYF. The CDR3 bases are TGTGCCAGCAGCTTAGGTAGCAGCGTGGGAAACACCATATATTTT.